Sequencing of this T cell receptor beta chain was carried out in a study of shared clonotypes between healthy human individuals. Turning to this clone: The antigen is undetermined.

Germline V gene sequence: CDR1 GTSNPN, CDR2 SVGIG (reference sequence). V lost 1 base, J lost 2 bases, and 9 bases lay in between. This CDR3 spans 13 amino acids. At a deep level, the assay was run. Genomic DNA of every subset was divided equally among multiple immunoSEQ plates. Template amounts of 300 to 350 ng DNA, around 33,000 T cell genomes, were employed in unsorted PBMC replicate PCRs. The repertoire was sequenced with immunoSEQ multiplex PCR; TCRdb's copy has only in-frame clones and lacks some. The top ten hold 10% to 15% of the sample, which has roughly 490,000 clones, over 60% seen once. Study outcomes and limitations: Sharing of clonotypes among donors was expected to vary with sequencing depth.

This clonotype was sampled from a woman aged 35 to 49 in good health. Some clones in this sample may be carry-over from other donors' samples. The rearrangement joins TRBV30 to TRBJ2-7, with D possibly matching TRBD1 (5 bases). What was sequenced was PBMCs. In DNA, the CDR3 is TGTGCCTGGAGTGGCAGGGAACCCTACGAGCAGTACTTC. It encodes CAWSGREPYEQYF.